The rows below give T cell receptor beta chains drawn from one sample of a study of T cells in Graves' hyperthyroidism and ophthalmopathy. MiXCR, run by TCRdb on the multiplex PCR reads, gives a single entry per CDR3 protein. There are 600,000 or so distinct CDR3 sequences in the sample; about 17% occur only once, and over 3.5% lies in the top ten. Material: blood. Receptor source: a woman aged 30 to 39 with Graves' hyperthyroidism. Each CDR3 is given with its conserved first and last residue. D genes are given only for firm matches. Some rows mark clone size as missing; the rest say once, few, many or name a class of expanded clone.

CDR3: CASSQGLARNEQFF
DNA: TGCGCCAGCAGCCAAGGACTAGCTCGCAATGAGCAGTTCTTC
D: TRBD2
V: TRBV4-1
J: TRBJ2-1
size: -

CDR3: CATSDWIAPNNEQFF
DNA: TGTGCCACCAGTGATTGGATAGCGCCCAACAATGAGCAGTTCTTC
D: -
V: TRBV24-1
J: TRBJ2-1
size: many

CDR3: CASSPSGLVTETQYF
DNA: TGTGCCAGCAGCCCTTCTGGACTAGTCACGGAGACCCAGTACTTC
D: TRBD2
V: TRBV3-1
J: TRBJ2-5
size: many

CDR3: CSANEQGRYGYTF
DNA: TGCAGTGCTAACGAGCAGGGGCGTTATGGCTACACCTTC
D: -
V: TRBV20-1
J: TRBJ1-2
size: many

CDR3: CATSPEGATGELFF
DNA: TGTGCCACCAGCCCAGAGGGGGCCACCGGGGAGCTGTTTTTT
D: TRBD1
V: TRBV24-1
J: TRBJ2-2
size: many

CDR3: CASSQDRKGGQTQYF
DNA: TGCGCCAGCAGCCAAGATAGGAAGGGCGGACAGACCCAGTACTTC
D: -
V: TRBV11-2
J: TRBJ2-5
size: -

CDR3: CASSLGRDSPLHF
DNA: TGTGCCAGCAGCTTAGGCAGAGATTCACCCCTCCACTTT
D: -
V: TRBV7-2
J: TRBJ1-6
size: many

CDR3: CASSPGQGRRDEKLFF
DNA: TGTGCCAGCAGCCCGGGACAGGGTCGACGCGATGAAAAACTGTTTTTT
D: TRBD1
V: TRBV11-3
J: TRBJ1-4
size: -

CDR3: CASSGRWAEAFF
DNA: TGTGCCAGCAGCGGACGTTGGGCTGAAGCTTTCTTT
D: -
V: TRBV3-1
J: TRBJ1-1
size: many

CDR3: CASSYSGQGVSGELFF
DNA: TGTGCCAGCAGTTACTCGGGACAGGGAGTATCCGGGGAGCTGTTTTTT
D: TRBD1
V: TRBV6-2/TRBV6-3
J: TRBJ2-2
size: many

CDR3: CASSLLQGNNEQFF
DNA: TGTGCCAGCAGCTTGTTGCAGGGCAACAATGAGCAGTTCTTC
D: -
V: TRBV5-6
J: TRBJ2-1
size: few

CDR3: CASSHSYNQPQHF
DNA: TGTGCCAGCAGCCACAGCTACAATCAGCCCCAGCATTTT
D: -
V: TRBV28
J: TRBJ1-5
size: -